This TCR beta chain was captured by sequencing in a study of vaccination and CD4 T cells after COVID-19. Study details: The convalescents were made up of six males and four females, two of whom were Hispanic.

The sample holds a few counts of this clonotype. No antigen is known for it. The Oncomine TCR Beta short-read assay was applied to DNA of cultured CD4+ T cells. From the PCR reads, TCRdb called clonotypes with MiXCR, one entry per CDR3 protein. This repertoire shows about 20,000 distinct CDR3 sequences, approximately 59% found once; its top ten account for around 9%. CDR1 is MNHEY and CDR2 is SMNVEV in the germline V gene (reference sequence). CDR3 length: 18 residues. V was shortened by 5 bases and J by 2 bases, with 24 bases between the two germline ends. The treatment here: approximately nine-day PBMC culture with coronavirus spike peptide pools or control peptides (ViraFEST assay).

The genes are TRBV27 and TRBJ1-2; D gene unclear. The source material was CD4+ T cells from blood, cultured in vitro, sampled after SARS-CoV-2 vaccination. This sequence originates from a human donor who had recovered from COVID-19. Here the CDR3 reads CASSNSPGPGSGNYGYTF. The CDR3, as DNA: TGTGCCAGCAGTAACTCGCCGGGTCCGGGCTCCGGGAACTATGGCTACACCTTC.